These T cell receptor beta chains were read from a single sample in a study of identical twins. MiXCR, applied by TCRdb to the 5' RACE reads, yields one record per CDR3 protein. Altogether about 240,000 distinct CDR3 sequences are present, 10% being singletons, with the ten largest covering approximately 11%. Sequencing input: memory T cells sorted from blood. The receptors come from a man between 45 and 60 years old in good health. The conserved cysteine and the conserved F or W are not part of the CDR3 here.

>15|TRBV28
ASSLRLAGGKRAEQY
>17|TRBV4-2
ASSQEWSGTRGWTGELF
>14|TRBV20-1
SARSVTGGYNSPLH
>13|TRBV4-2
ASSQELAGGRELF
>9|TRBV7-6
ASSFGTEAF
>14|TRBV6-2/TRBV6-3
ASSYSRNRPTYEQY
>14|TRBV12-3/TRBV12-4
ASRLTGPSAGNTIY
>14|TRBV6-5
ASSYSIRVLNSPLH
>13|TRBV7-2
ASSSFAGGFSEQY
>16|TRBV19
ASSLFFGWGRDKNIQY
>12|TRBV18
ASSPPGGTDTQY
>11|TRBV6-1
ASSTRLNTEAF
>13|TRBV4-3
ASSQVQSSGNTIY
>11|TRBV6-2/TRBV6-3
ASSDRVVDEQF
>12|TRBV28
ASSSRASSDTQY
>14|TRBV11-2
ASSLRLAGVIDTQY
>13|TRBV20-1
SARAGQVRTSPLH
>13|TRBV15
ATSRDGRFDHEQY
>11|TRBV9
ASSVETPGELF
>12|TRBV6-9
ASGRANPWEPQH
>13|TRBV7-8
ASSLKLGGNTEAF
>14|TRBV28
ASSLRTLISGNTIY
>16|TRBV27
ASSPITVLGASYNEQF
>13|TRBV30
ASKPLAGLTDTQY
>12|TRBV10-3
AISLGRNTGELF
>14|TRBV4-1
ASSQDLGSVNTEAF
>13|TRBV10-3
AISDLRGFNYGYT
>15|TRBV4-3
ASSQDSGGSGANVLT
>10|TRBV12-3/TRBV12-4
ASSRNVRTLH
>15|TRBV27
ASSPLSSGSTYNEQF
>14|TRBV5-1
ASSWGTGGGNEKLF
>14|TRBV28
ASSTPAGDLGNEQF
>12|TRBV6-2/TRBV6-3
ASSYRAGAHEQY
>13|TRBV9
ASSTLNVMGGGYT
>14|TRBV25-1
ASSGDRGGTDGELF
>13|TRBV7-3
ASSLDGWSTDTQY
>11|TRBV7-6
ASSSQEGGEQY
>9|TRBV20-1
SAREDETQY
>15|TRBV11-3
ASSLDQRVLSNQPQH
>13|TRBV6-5
ASSYSPQAGYGYT
>13|TRBV20-1
SAGRPGQGSAEQY
>12|TRBV20-1
SAREWLGNTEAF
>13|TRBV7-2
ASSFTSGRLRTQY
>12|TRBV28
ASSFAGATYGYT
>12|TRBV7-9
ASSLGSSGRALY